This TCR beta chain was observed in a study of T cells in Graves' hyperthyroidism and ophthalmopathy. Trimming took off 4 bases at V and 2 bases at J, with 11 bases between the two ends. The CDR3 length is 14 residues. Per germline, CDR1 LNHDA and CDR2 SQIVND (reference sequence). This clonotype was detected ten times or more. Using RNA transcripts as the source, TCR beta CDR3 regions were amplified. TCR CDR3 regions were first amplified by RT-PCR with HTBI primers. Each CDR3 protein is one row after TCRdb ran MiXCR on the multiplex PCR reads. The table lists 300,000 to 450,000 distinct CDR3 sequences, about 16% of them singletons.

The chain links TRBV19 to TRBJ1-2; D is perhaps TRBD1 (5 bases). Sequencing was done on a sample of blood. The source is a woman aged 25 to 39 with Graves' hyperthyroidism. The CDR3 nucleotides read TGTGCCAGTAGTACATCGGGGGACAACTATGGCTACACCTTC. Encoded protein: CASSTSGDNYGYTF.